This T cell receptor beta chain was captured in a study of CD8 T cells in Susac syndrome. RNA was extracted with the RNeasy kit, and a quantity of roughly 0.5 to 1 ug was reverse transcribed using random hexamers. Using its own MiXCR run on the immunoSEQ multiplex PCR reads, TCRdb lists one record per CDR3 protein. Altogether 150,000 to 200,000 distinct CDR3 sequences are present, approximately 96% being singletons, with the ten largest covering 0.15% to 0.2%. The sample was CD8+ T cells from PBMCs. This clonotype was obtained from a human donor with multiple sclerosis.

The CDR3 loop is CASSLTLRGKDYEQYF. The CDR3 bases are TGTGCCAGCAGCCTCACCCTCAGGGGGAAAGACTACGAGCAGTACTTC. This rearrangement joins TRBV7-9 to TRBJ2-7, with 7 bases aligning to TRBD1. Trimming cost V 5 bases and J 3 bases; bases outside gene matches: 13. Germline CDR1 SEHNR, CDR2 FQNEAQ (reference sequence). The CDR3 sequence is 16 residues long.